The present entry profiles one T cell receptor beta chain with its context. This clone's antigen is unknown. Base-call qualities are not available, and no considerably larger clone is one nucleotide away. A patient counted as having stable Graves' hyperthyroidism if no progression to ophthalmopathy occurred over 18 months of follow-up. The hyperthyroidism patients were between 18 and 65 years old and newly diagnosed, with a disease duration of less than 2 months. The study excluded patients with uncontrolled infections, other autoimmune diseases, pregnancy or lactation. Clinical symptoms, serum thyroxine and TRAb, thyroid ultrasound, and orbital computed tomography formed the basis for the diagnoses. PBMCs were isolated from 8 to 10 ml of fresh peripheral blood by Ficoll-Paque density gradient centrifugation. Total RNA was extracted with Trizol reagent, and quality was checked on an Agilent 2100 Bioanalyzer.

At the junction V is shortened by 2 bases and J by 3 bases, with 8 bases in between. The CDR3 holds 13 amino acids from the cysteine to the phenylalanine. The read is trimmed to its CDR3 DNA, 39 bases read in frame from base 1. Via the germline V gene, CDR1 is MNHEY and CDR2 SVGAGI. This sample was taken from a study of T cells in Graves' hyperthyroidism and ophthalmopathy (dated by TCRdb to the late 2010s). Regarding the research as a whole: Peripheral blood samples were taken at the time of initial diagnosis, prior to any treatment. To identify TCR V-J signatures that set the groups apart, the researchers used a discovery cohort of about a hundred patients, made up of under 45 with Graves' ophthalmopathy and 57 with stable Graves' hyperthyroidism. Prospective prediction of ophthalmopathy was tested in an independent validation cohort consisting of 18 hyperthyroidism patients and around 16 patients who later progressed to ophthalmopathy. The roughly 90 discovery patients were divided at random into training and test sets in a 7:3 ratio. Thyroid tissue and blood T-cell repertoires from six Graves' hyperthyroidism patients were also compared in the study. Following sampling, methimazole starting at 30 mg daily was given to hyperthyroidism patients, and high-dose intravenous methylprednisolone was given to ophthalmopathy patients. The paper reports TCR Vbeta CDR3 sequencing of approximately 140 peripheral blood samples: fewer than 50 ophthalmopathy, over 70 hyperthyroidism and around 17 progressor patients. The research as a whole found: No statistical method was used to set the sample size in advance, and investigators knew the group allocation. A model built on a 13 V-J signature distinguished ophthalmopathy from stable hyperthyroidism, reaching around 88% sensitivity and 81.08% specificity in cross-validation and 80%/75% in testing. In validation, the model predicted progression to ophthalmopathy with just under 71% sensitivity and roughly 72% specificity, a median of around six months before onset. Most expanded thyroid clonotypes (frequency above 0.001) were also found in blood, which suggests that blood repertoires may mirror thyroid immune responses.

Amplification of TCR beta CDR3 regions was carried out from RNA transcripts. A first-round RT-PCR of the TCR CDR3 used the HTBI primer set with the Qiagen OneStep RT-PCR kit. A second multiplex PCR round built the libraries, followed by size selection and purification. Paired-end sequencing of the libraries was performed with 100 bp reads on an Illumina HiSeq2000. The study's processing was this. SOAPnuke was used to process the raw data, removing reads that contained adapters or uncalled bases, had a mean Phred below 15, or lacked an exact match to the constant primer or identifier. High-quality paired reads were merged using COPE v1.2.5, and each unique nucleotide sequence was defined as a clonotype. Clonotypes were aligned to IMGT TRBV, TRBD and TRBJ reference segments using MiTCR v1.1. Only V-J combinations with frequency above 0.0001, covering about 99% of repertoires, were analysed. A TCS score was defined as the ratio between F50 (clonal expansion) and ExV (chaos), using BLOSUM62-based TCRdist between CDR3 peptides within each V-J. Welch's t-statistics and random forest reduced 500 to 650 V-J features to roughly 13, which were used in a naive Bayes classifier (R e1071). TCRdb took the public reads, trimmed them with fastp at Q25, ran MiXCR for clone calling and kept in-frame beta chains. Rows with a matching CDR3 protein are joined into one entry that keeps the most common DNA and genes. For this entry, the V and J calls and clone size follow TCRdb and not the study's own pipeline. The sample table records about 200,000 distinct CDR3 sequences; about 17% of these occur just once. The ten largest make up 53% of the sample.

The receptor was isolated from a woman aged 45-60 years with Graves' hyperthyroidism. Recombination linked TRBV6-5 to TRBJ2-7; too little of a D gene remains to name it. The specimen sequenced was blood. In nucleotides, the sequence is TGTGCCAGCAGTTACAACAGACTCTACGAGCAGTACTTC. Translated, this is CASSYNRLYEQYF.